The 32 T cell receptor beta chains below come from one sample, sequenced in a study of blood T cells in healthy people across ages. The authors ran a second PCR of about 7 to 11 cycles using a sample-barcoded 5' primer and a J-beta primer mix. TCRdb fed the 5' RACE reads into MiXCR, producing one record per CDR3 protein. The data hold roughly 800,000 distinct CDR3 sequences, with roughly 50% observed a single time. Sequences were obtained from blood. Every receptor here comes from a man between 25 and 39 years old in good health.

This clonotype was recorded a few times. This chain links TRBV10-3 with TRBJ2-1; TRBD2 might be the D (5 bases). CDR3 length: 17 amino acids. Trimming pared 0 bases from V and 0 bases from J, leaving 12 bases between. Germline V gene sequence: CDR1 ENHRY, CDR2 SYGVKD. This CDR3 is CAISESNAEASYNEQFF. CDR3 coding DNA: TGTGCCATCAGTGAGTCGAATGCGGAGGCCTCCTACAATGAGCAGTTCTTC.

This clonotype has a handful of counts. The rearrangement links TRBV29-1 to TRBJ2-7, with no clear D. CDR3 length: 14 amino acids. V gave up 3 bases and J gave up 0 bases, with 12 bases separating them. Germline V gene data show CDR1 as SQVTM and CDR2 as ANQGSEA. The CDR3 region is CSVDKAGSSYEQYF. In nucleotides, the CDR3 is TGCAGCGTTGATAAGGCAGGTAGCTCCTACGAGCAGTACTTC.

CDR3 sequence: CASGHTGAYEQYF. The CDR3 DNA sequence: TGTGCCAGCGGCCACACCGGGGCCTACGAGCAGTACTTC. The rearrangement uses TRBV6-1 and TRBJ2-7; maybe TRBD2 (5 bases). V was shortened by 8 bases and J by 2 bases, with 13 bases between the two germline ends. The CDR3 covers 13 residues. CDR1 and CDR2 (germline): MNHNS, SASEGT.

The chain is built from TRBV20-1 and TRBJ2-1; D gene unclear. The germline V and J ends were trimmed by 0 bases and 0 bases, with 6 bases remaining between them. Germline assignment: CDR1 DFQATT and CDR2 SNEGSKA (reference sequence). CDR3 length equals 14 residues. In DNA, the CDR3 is TGCAGTGCTAGAGATGCCAGCTCCTACAATGAGCAGTTCTTC. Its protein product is CSARDASSYNEQFF.

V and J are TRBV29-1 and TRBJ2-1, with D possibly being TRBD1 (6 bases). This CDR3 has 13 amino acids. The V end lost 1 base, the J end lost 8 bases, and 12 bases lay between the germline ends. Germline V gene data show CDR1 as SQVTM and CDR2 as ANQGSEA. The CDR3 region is CSVEGSRGYEQFF. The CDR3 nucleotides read TGCAGCGTTGAAGGTTCCAGGGGTTATGAGCAGTTCTTC.

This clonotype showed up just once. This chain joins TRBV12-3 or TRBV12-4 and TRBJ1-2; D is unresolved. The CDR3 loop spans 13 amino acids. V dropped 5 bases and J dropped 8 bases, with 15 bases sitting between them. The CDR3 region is CASSPPEVFGYTF. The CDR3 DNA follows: TGTGCCAGCAGTCCGCCCGAGGTTTTCGGCTACACCTTC.

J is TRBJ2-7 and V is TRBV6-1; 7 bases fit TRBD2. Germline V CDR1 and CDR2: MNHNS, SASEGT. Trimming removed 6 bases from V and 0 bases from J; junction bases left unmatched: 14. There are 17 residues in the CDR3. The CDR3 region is CASSQTLSGASSYEQYF. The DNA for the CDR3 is TGTGCCAGCAGCCAGACCCTCAGCGGGGCGAGCTCCTACGAGCAGTACTTC.

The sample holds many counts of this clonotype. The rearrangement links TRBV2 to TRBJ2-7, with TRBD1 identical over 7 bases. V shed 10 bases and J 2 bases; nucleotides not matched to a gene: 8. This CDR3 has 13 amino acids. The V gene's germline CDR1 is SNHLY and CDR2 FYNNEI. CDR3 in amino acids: CATSGTVAYEQYF. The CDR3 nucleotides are TGTGCCACTTCCGGGACAGTGGCCTACGAGCAGTACTTC. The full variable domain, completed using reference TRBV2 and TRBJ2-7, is EPEVTQTPSHQVTQMGQEVILRCVPISNHLYFYWYRQILGQKVEFLVSFYNNEISEKSEIFDDQFSVERPDGSNFTLKIRSTKLEDSAMYFCATSGTVAYEQYFGPGTRLTVT.

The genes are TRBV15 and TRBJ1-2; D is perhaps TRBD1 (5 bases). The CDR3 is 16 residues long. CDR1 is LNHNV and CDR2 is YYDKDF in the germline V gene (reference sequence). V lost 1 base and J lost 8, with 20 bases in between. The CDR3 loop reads CATSRGYRGNYGGYTF. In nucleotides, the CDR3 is TGTGCCACCAGCAGAGGTTATCGGGGCAACTATGGCGGCTACACCTTC.

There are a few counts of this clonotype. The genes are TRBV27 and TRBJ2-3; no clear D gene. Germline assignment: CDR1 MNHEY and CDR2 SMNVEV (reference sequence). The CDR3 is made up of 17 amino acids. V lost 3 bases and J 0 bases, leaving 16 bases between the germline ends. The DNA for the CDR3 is TGTGCCAGCAGTTTCCAAAACTGGGGTACTAGCACAGATACGCAGTATTTT. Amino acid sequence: CASSFQNWGTSTDTQYF.

The CDR3 coding sequence is TGCGCCAGCAGCCAAGAGACGGGGGCGCACCCTGGGGCCAACGTCCTGACTTTC. Its protein product is CASSQETGAHPGANVLTF. The chain couples TRBV4-3 to TRBJ2-6, with D tentatively TRBD1 or TRBD2 (6 bases each). Germline loops: CDR1 LGHNA, CDR2 YSLEER. V was clipped by 0 bases and J by 2 bases, with 14 bases between them. This CDR3 is built from 18 residues.

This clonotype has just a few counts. Here the CDR3 DNA reads TGTGCCAGCACGGTTTCCTACGAGCAGTACTTC. Translated, it gives CASTVSYEQYF. This chain connects TRBV2 to TRBJ2-7; D is unresolved. This CDR3 is 11 amino acids long. The V end lost 7 bases, the J end lost 1 base, and 5 bases lay between the germline ends. The germline V gene encodes CDR1 SNHLY and CDR2 FYNNEI.

For the CDR3, the DNA is TGCGCCAGCAGCTACGATAAGGCGCCGGTGGGGGCCAACGTCCTGACTTTC. Translated: CASSYDKAPVGANVLTF. V usage is TRBV4-3 and J usage is TRBJ2-6; D is unclear. The germline V and J ends were trimmed by 5 bases and 4 bases, with 18 bases remaining between them. Germline CDR1 reads LGHNA; CDR2 reads YSLEER. The CDR3 loop spans 17 amino acids.

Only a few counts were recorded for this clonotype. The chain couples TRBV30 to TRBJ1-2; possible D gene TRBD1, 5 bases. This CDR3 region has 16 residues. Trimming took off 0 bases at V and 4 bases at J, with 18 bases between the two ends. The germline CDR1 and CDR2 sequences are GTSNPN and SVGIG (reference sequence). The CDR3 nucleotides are TGTGCCTGGAGTGTAGCCTTCGGGGGACGCCCCTATGGCTACACCTTC. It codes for CAWSVAFGGRPYGYTF.

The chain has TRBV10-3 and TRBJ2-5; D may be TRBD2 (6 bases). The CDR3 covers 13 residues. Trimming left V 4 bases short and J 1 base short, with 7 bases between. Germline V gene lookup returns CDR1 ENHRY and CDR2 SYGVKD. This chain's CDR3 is CAISVGGQETQYF. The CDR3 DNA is TGTGCCATCAGTGTGGGGGGCCAAGAGACCCAGTACTTC.

The CDR3 sequence: CATGGVTDNEQFF. CDR3 coding DNA: TGTGCCACCGGGGGTGTAACAGACAATGAGCAGTTCTTC. The chain couples TRBV15 to TRBJ2-1, with D possibly called TRBD1 or TRBD2 (5 bases each). V lost 8 bases to trimming and J lost 5 bases, with 13 bases between them. Germline V CDR1 and CDR2: LNHNV, YYDKDF (reference sequence). This CDR3 spans 13 amino acids. Using reference TRBV15 and TRBJ2-1 for the parts outside the CDR3, the full variable domain is DAMVIQNPRYQVTQFGKPVTLSCSQTLNHNVMYWYQQKSSQAPKLLFHYYDKDFNNEADTPDNFQSRRPNTSFCFLDIRSPGLGDTAMYLCATGGVTDNEQFFGPGTRLTVL.

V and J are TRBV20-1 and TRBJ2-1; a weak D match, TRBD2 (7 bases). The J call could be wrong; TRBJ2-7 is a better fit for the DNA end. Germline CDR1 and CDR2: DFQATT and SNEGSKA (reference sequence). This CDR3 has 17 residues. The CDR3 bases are TGCAGTGCTAGAGACCTAGGGGGGAGGGCCGCTTACAATGAGCAGTACTTC. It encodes CSARDLGGRAAYNEQYF.

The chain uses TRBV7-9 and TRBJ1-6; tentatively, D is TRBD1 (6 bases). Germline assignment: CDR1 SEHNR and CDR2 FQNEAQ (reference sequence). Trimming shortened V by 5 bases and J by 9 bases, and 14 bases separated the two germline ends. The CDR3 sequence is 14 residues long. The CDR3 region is CASSRGQSTSPLHF. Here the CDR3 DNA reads TGTGCCAGCAGCCGAGGACAGTCAACTTCACCCCTCCACTTT.

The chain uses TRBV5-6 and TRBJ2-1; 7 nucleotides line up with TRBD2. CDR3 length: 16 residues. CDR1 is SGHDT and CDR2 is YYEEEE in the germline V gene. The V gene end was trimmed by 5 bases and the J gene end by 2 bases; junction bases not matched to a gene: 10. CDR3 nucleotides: TGTGCCAGCAGATCCATGTTGGGGGGGGCCTACAATGAGCAGTTCTTC. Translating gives CASRSMLGGAYNEQFF.

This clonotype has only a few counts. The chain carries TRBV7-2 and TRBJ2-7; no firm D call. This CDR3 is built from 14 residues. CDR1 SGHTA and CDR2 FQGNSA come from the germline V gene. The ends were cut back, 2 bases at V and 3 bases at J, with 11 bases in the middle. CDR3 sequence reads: CASSLLANNYEQYF. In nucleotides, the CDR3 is TGTGCCAGCAGCTTACTGGCCAACAACTACGAGCAGTACTTC.

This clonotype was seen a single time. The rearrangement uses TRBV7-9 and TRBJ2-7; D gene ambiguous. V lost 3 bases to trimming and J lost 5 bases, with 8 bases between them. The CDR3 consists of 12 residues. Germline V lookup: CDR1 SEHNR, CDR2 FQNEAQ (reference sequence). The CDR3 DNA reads TGTGCCAGCAGCTTGGTCCAAAACGAGCAGTACTTC. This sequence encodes CASSLVQNEQYF.

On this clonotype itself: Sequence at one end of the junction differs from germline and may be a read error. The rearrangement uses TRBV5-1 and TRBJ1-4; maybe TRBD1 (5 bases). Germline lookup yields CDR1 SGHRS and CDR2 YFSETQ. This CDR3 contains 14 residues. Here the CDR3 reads CASSLGPTNEKLFF. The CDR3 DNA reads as TGTGCCAGCAGCTTGGGACCAACTAATGAAAAACTGTTTTTT.

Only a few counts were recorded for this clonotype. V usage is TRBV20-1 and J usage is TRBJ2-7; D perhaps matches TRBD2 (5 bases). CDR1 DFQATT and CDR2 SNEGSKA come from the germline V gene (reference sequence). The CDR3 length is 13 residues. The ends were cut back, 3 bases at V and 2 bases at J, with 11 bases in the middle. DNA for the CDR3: TGCAGTGCTAGGATGAGGGAAGCCTACGAGCAGTACTTC. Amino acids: CSARMREAYEQYF.

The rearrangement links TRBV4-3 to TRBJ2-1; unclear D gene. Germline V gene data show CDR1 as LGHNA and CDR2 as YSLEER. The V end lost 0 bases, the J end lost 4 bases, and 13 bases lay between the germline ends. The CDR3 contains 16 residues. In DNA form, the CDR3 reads TGCGCCAGCAGCCAAGATCGATGGACGGTGTACAATGAGCAGTTCTTC. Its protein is CASSQDRWTVYNEQFF.

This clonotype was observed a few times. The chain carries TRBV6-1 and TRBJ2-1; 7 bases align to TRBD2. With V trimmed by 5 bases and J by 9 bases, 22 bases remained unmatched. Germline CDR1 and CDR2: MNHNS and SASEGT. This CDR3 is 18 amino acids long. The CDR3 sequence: CASSSAFVRAGEVGEQFF. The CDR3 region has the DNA TGTGCCAGCAGTTCAGCCTTCGTCCGGGCGGGAGAGGTCGGTGAGCAGTTCTTC.

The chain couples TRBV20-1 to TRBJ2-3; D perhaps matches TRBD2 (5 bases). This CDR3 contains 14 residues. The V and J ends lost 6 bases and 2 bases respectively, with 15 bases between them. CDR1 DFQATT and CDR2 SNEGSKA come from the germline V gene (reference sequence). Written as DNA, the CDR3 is TGCAGTGCCCGGACTGAGGGCCTCACAGATACGCAGTATTTT. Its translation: CSARTEGLTDTQYF.

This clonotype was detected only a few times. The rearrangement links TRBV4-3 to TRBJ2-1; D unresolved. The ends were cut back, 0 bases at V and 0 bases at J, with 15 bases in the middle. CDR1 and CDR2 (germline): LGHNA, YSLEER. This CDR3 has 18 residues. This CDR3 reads CASSQDDLSESSYNEQFF. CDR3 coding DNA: TGCGCCAGCAGCCAAGATGATTTGTCGGAAAGCTCCTACAATGAGCAGTTCTTC.

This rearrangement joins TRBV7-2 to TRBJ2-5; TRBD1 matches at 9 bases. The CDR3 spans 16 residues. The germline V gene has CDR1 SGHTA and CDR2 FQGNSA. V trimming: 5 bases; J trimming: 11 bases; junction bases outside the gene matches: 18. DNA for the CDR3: TGTGCCAGCAGCCCCCCTTTGGGACAGGGTTACAATGAGCAGTACTTC. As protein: CASSPPLGQGYNEQYF.

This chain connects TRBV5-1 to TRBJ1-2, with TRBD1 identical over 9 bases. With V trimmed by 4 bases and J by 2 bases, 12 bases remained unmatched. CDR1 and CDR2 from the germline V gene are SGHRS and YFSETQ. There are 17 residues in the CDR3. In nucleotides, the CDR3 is TGCGCCAGCAGCGAAGGACAGGGGTTGGAGGGAAACTATGGCTACACCTTC. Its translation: CASSEGQGLEGNYGYTF.

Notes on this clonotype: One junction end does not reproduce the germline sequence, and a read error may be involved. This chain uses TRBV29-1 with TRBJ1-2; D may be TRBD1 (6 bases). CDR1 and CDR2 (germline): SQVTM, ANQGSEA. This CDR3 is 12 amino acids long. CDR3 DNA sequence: TGCAGCGTTGACGGGGGCCACTACGGCTACACCTTC. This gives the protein CSVDGGHYGYTF.

The CDR3 region has the DNA TGCAGTGCTAGAGATCTCCGAAATAGCGGAGGAGAGACCCAGTACTTC. Protein product: CSARDLRNSGGETQYF. The chain links TRBV20-1 to TRBJ2-5; a possible D gene is TRBD2 (6 bases). The germline V gene has CDR1 DFQATT and CDR2 SNEGSKA (reference sequence). The germline V and J ends were trimmed by 0 bases and 4 bases, with 18 bases remaining between them. The CDR3 covers 16 residues.

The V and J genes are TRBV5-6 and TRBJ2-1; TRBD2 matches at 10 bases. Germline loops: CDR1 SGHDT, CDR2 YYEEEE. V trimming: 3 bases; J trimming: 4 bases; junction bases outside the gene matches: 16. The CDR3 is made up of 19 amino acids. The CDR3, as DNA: TGTGCCAGCAGCTCGGGTCCGGCTAGCGGGAGTCAAGTGTACAATGAGCAGTTCTTC. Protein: CASSSGPASGSQVYNEQFF.